Listed here is a single T cell receptor (beta chain). What it recognizes is unknown. This record belongs to a study of cytomegalovirus exposure and HLA in healthy donors. Overall study findings and caveats: Most TCR sequences proved rare, with some public TCRs found in many donors. Reportedly, diagnosis of cytomegalovirus status by the classifier showed high specificity and sensitivity.

Per the germline V gene, CDR1 is MNHNS and CDR2 is SASEGT. Unmatched junction bases numbered 7, after V lost 6 bases and J lost 5 bases. The CDR3 totals 14 residues. The PCR employed 60 Vbeta primers together with 13 Jbeta primers. Sequenced by immunoSEQ multiplex PCR; TCRdb stores in-frame clones only, minus some. The sample lists about 150,000 clones; 80% were seen once. This receptor was obtained from a woman aged 35 to 49 in good health and CMV-seropositive. The chain uses TRBV6-1 and TRBJ1-5, with TRBD1 matching over 7 bases. Specimen: PBMCs. The CDR3 region has the DNA TGTGCCAGCAGCCGACAGGGCGCCGATCAGCCCCAGCATTTT. It translates to CASSRQGADQPQHF.